These 14 T cell receptor beta chains were all obtained from the same sample, sequenced in a study of OX40 agonist ivuxolimab in advanced cancers. Produced via immunoSEQ multiplex PCR; TCRdb's table is partial and in-frame only. Altogether about 68,000 clones are present, 85% to 90% being singletons, with the ten largest covering roughly 0.69%. The source was CD4+ or CD8+ T cells sorted from blood, collected in a trial of the OX40 agonist ivuxolimab. These receptors were taken from an adult with an advanced solid tumor such as melanoma, head and neck, liver or kidney cancer.

This chain connects TRBV4-3 to TRBJ2-3; 10 nucleotides match TRBD2. This CDR3 has 18 residues. The germline V gene encodes CDR1 LGHNA and CDR2 YSLEER. V gave up 4 bases and J gave up 3 bases; unmatched junction bases: 13. DNA of the CDR3: TGCGCCAGCAGCCTTCGCCCGGTTAGCGGGGGGTTGACAGATACGCAGTATTTT. Encoded protein: CASSLRPVSGGLTDTQYF.

The chain uses TRBV21-1 and TRBJ2-7; TRBD1, as called in the table, went unchecked against the DNA. TRBV21-1 is designated a pseudogene. The CDR3 is 17 residues long. Here the CDR3 DNA reads TGTGCCAGCGAAGAGGGGGACGAGGGGCACCGAAACTACGAGCAGTACTTC. Residues: CASEEGDEGHRNYEQYF.

The chain couples TRBV7-2 to TRBJ2-2, with TRBD2 as a possible D gene (6 bases). V lost 5 bases, J lost 4 bases, and 14 bases lay in between. CDR1 is SGHTA and CDR2 is FQGNSA in the germline V gene. The CDR3 loop spans 15 amino acids. The CDR3 sequence: CASSQGLPPTGELFF. The CDR3 nucleotides are TGTGCCAGCAGCCAGGGACTCCCACCCACCGGGGAGCTGTTTTTT.

The CDR3 DNA is TGCGCCAGCAGCCAAGTCGGACAGGGTACTGAAGCTTTCTTT. This gives the protein CASSQVGQGTEAFF. The chain joins TRBV4-3 to TRBJ1-1, with TRBD1 matching 8 bases. The CDR3 contains 14 residues. The junction had 3 bases not matched to a gene; V was cut back by 1 base and J by 5 bases. CDR1 is LGHNA and CDR2 is YSLEER in the germline V gene.

V and J are TRBV18 and TRBJ1-2; D not certain. V dropped 3 bases and J dropped 6 bases, with 11 bases sitting between them. The CDR3 spans 13 residues. Germline CDR1 and CDR2: KGHSH and LQKENI. The CDR3 coding sequence is TGTGCCAGCTCACCCGACATCGGGGATGGCTACACCTTC. It codes for CASSPDIGDGYTF.

This clone showed up just a few times. The chain recombines TRBV19 with TRBJ1-6, with D maybe TRBD1 (5 bases). CDR1 is LNHDA and CDR2 is SQIVND in the germline V gene (reference sequence). V was clipped by 7 bases and J by 10 bases, with 14 bases between them. CDR3 length equals 13 residues. The chain's CDR3 is CASIEGVLSPLHF. The CDR3 DNA is TGTGCCAGTATAGAAGGGGTTTTATCACCCCTCCACTTT.

The chain is built from TRBV11-2 and TRBJ2-1, with 8 bases that match TRBD1. Germline assignment: CDR1 SGHAT and CDR2 FQNNGV. Germline trimming cut 6 bases from V and 1 base from J; bases unmatched to any gene: 5. The CDR3 covers 15 residues. CDR3 nucleotides: TGTGCCAGCAGAAAGACAGGGGATTCCTACAATGAGCAGTTCTTC. This sequence encodes CASRKTGDSYNEQFF.

This rearrangement joins TRBV7-8 to TRBJ1-5; D gene unclear. The CDR3 totals 15 residues. Per germline, CDR1 SGHVS and CDR2 FQNEAQ. Trimming took 1 base from V and 4 from J, leaving 11 bases between them. The DNA of the CDR3 is TGTGCCAGCAGCTTAGGGGCGTCGTTGAATCAGCCCCAGCATTTT. This gives the protein CASSLGASLNQPQHF.

V is TRBV23-1 and J is TRBJ2-6; no definite D call. TRBV23-1 is labeled an ORF, and its function is uncertain. The CDR3 is made up of 22 amino acids. V lost 1 base and J lost 0, with 25 bases in between. DNA for the CDR3: TGCGCCAGCAGTCAATTTACCTGTTGGAACAGACCCCAAAGCTCTGGGGCCAACGTCCTGACTTTC. It encodes CASSQFTCWNRPQSSGANVLTF.

The chain recombines TRBV11-3 with TRBJ2-5; D is possibly TRBD1 or TRBD2 (5 bases each). Germline loops: CDR1 SGHNT, CDR2 YENEEA. The CDR3 spans 13 residues. V was pared by 1 base and J by 3 bases, with 6 bases between. Written as DNA, the CDR3 is TGTGCCAGCAGCTTAGGGGGGAAAGAGACCCAGTACTTC. Protein: CASSLGGKETQYF.

In its sample, this clone was seen once. The DNA of the CDR3 is TGCGCCAGCAGCGTGGACAGCGGGGATACGCAGTATTTT. Translation gives CASSVDSGDTQYF. This chain uses TRBV5-1 with TRBJ2-3; D may be TRBD1 or TRBD2 (6 bases each). V lost 4 bases, J lost 6 bases, and 12 bases lay in between. The V gene's germline CDR1 is SGHRS and CDR2 YFSETQ. CDR3 length equals 13 residues.

This chain joins TRBV6-5 and TRBJ1-1; TRBD1 is a possible D gene (5 bases). Looked up from germline, CDR1 is MNHEY and CDR2 is SVGAGI. The V and J ends lost 7 bases and 1 base respectively, with 13 bases between them. The CDR3 is 14 residues long. CDR3 amino acids: CASNSPRGNTEAFF. In nucleotides, the CDR3 is TGTGCCAGCAACTCCCCTAGGGGGAACACTGAAGCTTTCTTT.

V gene TRBV5-1 combines with J gene TRBJ1-4; D ambiguous. Germline assignment: CDR1 SGHRS and CDR2 YFSETQ. Trimming removed 4 bases from V and 0 bases from J, with 19 bases in between. The CDR3 is 18 amino acids. The CDR3 sequence is CASSSRPGFRATNEKLFF. Written as DNA, the CDR3 is TGCGCCAGCAGCAGCCGCCCAGGATTCCGTGCAACTAATGAAAAACTGTTTTTT.

This sequence joins TRBV7-3 and TRBJ2-7; D is perhaps TRBD2 (5 bases). Trimming left V 0 bases short and J 6 bases short, with 9 bases between. In germline, CDR1 is SGHTA, CDR2 FQGTGA. The CDR3 is 13 residues long. CDR3 nucleotides: TGTGCCAGCAGCTTAACGGAGGTGAGCGAGCAGTACTTC. The encoded protein is CASSLTEVSEQYF.